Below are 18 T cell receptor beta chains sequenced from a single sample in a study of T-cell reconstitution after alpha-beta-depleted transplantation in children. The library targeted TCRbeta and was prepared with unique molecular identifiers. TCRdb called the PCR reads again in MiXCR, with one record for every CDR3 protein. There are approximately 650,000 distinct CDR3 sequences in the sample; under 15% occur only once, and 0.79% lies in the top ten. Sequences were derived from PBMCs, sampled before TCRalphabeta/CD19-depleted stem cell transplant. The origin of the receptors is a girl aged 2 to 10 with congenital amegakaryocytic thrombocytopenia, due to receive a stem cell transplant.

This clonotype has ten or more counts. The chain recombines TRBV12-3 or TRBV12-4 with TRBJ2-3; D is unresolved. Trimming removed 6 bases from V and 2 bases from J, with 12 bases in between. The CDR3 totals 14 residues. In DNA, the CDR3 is TGTGCCAGCAGGCCAGGAACCTCCACAGATACGCAGTATTTT. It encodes CASRPGTSTDTQYF.

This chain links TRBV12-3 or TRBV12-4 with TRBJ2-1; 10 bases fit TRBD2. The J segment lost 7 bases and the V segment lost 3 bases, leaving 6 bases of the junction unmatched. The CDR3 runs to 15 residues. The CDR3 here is CASSFEGLAHNEQFF. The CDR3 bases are TGTGCCAGCAGTTTCGAGGGACTAGCGCATAATGAGCAGTTCTTC.

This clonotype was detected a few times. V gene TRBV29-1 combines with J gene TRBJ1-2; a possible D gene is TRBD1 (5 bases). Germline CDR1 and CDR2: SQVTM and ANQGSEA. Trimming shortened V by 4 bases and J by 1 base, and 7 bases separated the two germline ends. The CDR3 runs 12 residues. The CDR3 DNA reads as TGCAGCGTTGTGGGGGTTAACTATGGCTACACCTTC. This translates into CSVVGVNYGYTF. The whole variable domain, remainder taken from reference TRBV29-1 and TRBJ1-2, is SAVISQKPSRDICQRGTSLTIQCQVDSQVTMMFWYRQQPGQSLTLIATANQGSEATYESGFVIDKFPISRPNLTFSTLTVSNMSPEDSSIYLCSVVGVNYGYTFGSGTRLTVV.

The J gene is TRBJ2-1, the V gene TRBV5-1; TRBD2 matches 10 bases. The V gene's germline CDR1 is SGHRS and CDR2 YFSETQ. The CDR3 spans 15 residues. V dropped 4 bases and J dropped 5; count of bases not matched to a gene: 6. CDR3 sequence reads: CASSPSGSLNNEQFF. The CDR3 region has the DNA TGCGCCAGCAGCCCTAGCGGGAGCCTTAACAATGAGCAGTTCTTC. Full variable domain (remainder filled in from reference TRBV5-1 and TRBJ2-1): KAGVTQTPRYLIKTRGQQVTLSCSPISGHRSVSWYQQTPGQGLQFLFEYFSETQRNKGNFPGRFSGRQFSNSRSEMNVSTLELGDSALYLCASSPSGSLNNEQFFGPGTRLTVL.

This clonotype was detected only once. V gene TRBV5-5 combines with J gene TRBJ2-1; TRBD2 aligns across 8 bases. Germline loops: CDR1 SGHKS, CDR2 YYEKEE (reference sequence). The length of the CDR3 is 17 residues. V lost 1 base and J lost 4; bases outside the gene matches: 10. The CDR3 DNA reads TGTGCCAGCAGCTTGTTCCCTAGCGGGCCAGATTACAATGAGCAGTTCTTC. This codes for CASSLFPSGPDYNEQFF. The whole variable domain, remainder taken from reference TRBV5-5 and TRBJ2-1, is DAGVTQSPTHLIKTRGQQVTLRCSPISGHKSVSWYQQVLGQGPQFIFQYYEKEERGRGNFPDRFSARQFPNYSSELNVNALLLGDSALYLCASSLFPSGPDYNEQFFGPGTRLTVL.

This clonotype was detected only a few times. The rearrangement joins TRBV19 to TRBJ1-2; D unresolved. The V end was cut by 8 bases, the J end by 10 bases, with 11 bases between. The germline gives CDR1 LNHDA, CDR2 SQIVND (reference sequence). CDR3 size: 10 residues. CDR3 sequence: CASRGAAYTF. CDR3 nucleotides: TGTGCCAGTCGGGGTGCAGCCTACACCTTC.

The CDR3, as DNA: TGTGCCAGCAAAATTCCAGGGGTAGCCCCTTCCATCAATGAGCAGTTCTTC. It encodes CASKIPGVAPSINEQFF. The J gene is TRBJ2-1, the V gene TRBV12-3 or TRBV12-4; weak D call: TRBD1 (6 bases). The V and J ends lost 7 bases and 6 bases respectively, with 25 bases between them. CDR3 size: 17 residues.

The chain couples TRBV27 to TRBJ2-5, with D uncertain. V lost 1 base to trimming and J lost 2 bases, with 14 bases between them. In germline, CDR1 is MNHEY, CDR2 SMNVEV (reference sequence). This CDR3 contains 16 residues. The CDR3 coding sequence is TGTGCCAGCAGTTTATTTCCTTACTACCATCAAGAGACCCAGTACTTC. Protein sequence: CASSLFPYYHQETQYF.

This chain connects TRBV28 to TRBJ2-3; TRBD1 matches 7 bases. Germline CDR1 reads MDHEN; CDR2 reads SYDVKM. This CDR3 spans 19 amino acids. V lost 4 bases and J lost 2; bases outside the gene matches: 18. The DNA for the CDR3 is TGTGCCAGCAGTTCTCCATCCAAAAGACAGGGTCCCTCCACAGATACGCAGTATTTT. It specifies CASSSPSKRQGPSTDTQYF.

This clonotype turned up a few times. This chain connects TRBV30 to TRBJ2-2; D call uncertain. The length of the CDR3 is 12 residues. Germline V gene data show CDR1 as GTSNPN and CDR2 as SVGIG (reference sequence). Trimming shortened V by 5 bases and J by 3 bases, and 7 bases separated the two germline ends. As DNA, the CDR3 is TGTGCCTGGCCGAGGTACACCGGGGAGCTGTTTTTT. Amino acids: CAWPRYTGELFF.

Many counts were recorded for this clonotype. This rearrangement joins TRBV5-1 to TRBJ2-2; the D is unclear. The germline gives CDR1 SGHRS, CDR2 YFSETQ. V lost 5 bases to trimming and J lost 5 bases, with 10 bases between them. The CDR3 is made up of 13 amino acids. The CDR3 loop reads CASRNIKTGELFF. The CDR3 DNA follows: TGCGCCAGCAGAAATATAAAAACCGGGGAGCTGTTTTTT.

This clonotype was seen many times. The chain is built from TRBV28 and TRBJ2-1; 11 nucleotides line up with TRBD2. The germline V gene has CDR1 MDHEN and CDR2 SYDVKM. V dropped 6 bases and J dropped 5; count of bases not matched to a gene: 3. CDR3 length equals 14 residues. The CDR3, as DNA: TGTGCCAGCAGACTTAGCGGGAGGGACAATGAGCAGTTCTTC. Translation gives CASRLSGRDNEQFF.

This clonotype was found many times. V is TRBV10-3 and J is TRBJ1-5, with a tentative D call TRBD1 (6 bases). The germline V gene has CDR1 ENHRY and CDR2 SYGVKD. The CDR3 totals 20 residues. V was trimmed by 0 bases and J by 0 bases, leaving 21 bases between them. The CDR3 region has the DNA TGTGCCATCAGTGAGTCGACTCGGACAGACAACCAATATAGCAATCAGCCCCAGCATTTT. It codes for CAISESTRTDNQYSNQPQHF.

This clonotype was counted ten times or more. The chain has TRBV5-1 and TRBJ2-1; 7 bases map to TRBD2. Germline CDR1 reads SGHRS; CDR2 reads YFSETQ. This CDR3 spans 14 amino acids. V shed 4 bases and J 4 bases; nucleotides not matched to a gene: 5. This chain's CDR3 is CASSVAGVYNEQFF. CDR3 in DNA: TGCGCCAGCAGCGTGGCGGGGGTTTACAATGAGCAGTTCTTC.

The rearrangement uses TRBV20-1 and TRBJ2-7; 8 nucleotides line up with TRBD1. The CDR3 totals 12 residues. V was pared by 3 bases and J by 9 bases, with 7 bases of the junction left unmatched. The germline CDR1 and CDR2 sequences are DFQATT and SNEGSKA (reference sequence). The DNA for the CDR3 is TGCAGTGCTAGCTGGCAGGGGGCCAGGCAGTACTTC. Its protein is CSASWQGARQYF.

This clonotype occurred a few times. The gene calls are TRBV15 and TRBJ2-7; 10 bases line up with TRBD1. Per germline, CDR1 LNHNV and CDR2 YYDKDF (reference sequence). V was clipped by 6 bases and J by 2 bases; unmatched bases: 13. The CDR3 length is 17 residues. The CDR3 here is CATSNLPFGTGAYEQYF. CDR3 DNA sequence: TGTGCCACCAGTAACCTTCCTTTCGGGACAGGGGCCTACGAGCAGTACTTC.

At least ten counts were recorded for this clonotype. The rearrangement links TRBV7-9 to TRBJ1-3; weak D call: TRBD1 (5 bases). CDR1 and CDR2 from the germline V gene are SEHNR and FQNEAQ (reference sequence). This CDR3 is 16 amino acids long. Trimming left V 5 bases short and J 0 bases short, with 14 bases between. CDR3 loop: CASSPPTGFSGNTIYF. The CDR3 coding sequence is TGTGCCAGCAGCCCCCCCACAGGCTTCTCTGGAAACACCATATATTTT.

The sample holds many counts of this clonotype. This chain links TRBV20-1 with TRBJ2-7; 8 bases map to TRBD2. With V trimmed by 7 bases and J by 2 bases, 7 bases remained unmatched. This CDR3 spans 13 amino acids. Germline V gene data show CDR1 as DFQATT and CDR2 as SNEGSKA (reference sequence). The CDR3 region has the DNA TGCAGTGGGGAGACTAGCGAAACCTACGAGCAGTACTTC. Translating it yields CSGETSETYEQYF.